The entry below describes one T cell receptor (beta chain). CDR3 length equals 17 residues. J was trimmed by 10 bases and V by 3 bases; bases with no gene match: 19. Germline V gene data show CDR1 as DFQATT and CDR2 as SNEGSKA (reference sequence). The data are from a study of blood T cell repertoires in COVID-19. Study in general: Sites in the United States, Italy and Spain provided acute and convalescent COVID-19 samples. T cells, B-cell-depleted T cells, or PBMCs supplied cDNA or gDNA.

In the original analysis: Amplification with reference gene primers provided the estimates of nucleated cell counts. Sequencing was performed with immunoSEQ multiplex PCR; in TCRdb, only in-frame clones are kept and a portion is missing. V and J calls plus clone size are reproduced from that table; the DNA served to infer D and trimming. The sample carries about 190,000 clones, 88% recorded once. The J gene is TRBJ2-3, the V gene TRBV20-1; TRBD2 matches at 10 bases. The clonotype was recovered from a man aged 35-49 years with active or convalescent COVID-19. Sequenced sample: peripheral blood. The CDR3 region has the DNA TGCAGTGCTAGTTCGCCCAGGCTAGCGGGAGTTCTGTCTGCGCAGTATTTT. Encoded protein: CSASSPRLAGVLSAQYF.